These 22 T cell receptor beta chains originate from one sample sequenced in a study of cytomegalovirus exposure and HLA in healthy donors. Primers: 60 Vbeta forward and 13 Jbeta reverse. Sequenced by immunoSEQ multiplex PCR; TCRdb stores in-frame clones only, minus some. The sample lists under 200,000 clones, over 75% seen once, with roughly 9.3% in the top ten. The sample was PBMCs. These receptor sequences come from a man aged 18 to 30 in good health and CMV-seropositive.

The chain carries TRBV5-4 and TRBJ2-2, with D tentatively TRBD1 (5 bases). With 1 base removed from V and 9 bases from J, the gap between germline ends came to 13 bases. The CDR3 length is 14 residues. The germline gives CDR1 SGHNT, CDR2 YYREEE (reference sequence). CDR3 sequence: CASSLQGQARELFF. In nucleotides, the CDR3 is TGTGCCAGCAGCTTGCAAGGACAAGCCAGGGAGCTGTTTTTT.

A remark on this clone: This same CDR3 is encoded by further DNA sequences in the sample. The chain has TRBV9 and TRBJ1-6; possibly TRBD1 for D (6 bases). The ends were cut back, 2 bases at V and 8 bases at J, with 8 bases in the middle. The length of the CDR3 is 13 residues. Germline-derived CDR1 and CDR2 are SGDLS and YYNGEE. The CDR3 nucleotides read TGTGCCAGCAGCGTCCGACAGGATTCACCCCTCCACTTT. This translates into CASSVRQDSPLHF. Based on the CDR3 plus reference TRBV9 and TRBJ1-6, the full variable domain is DSGVTQTPKHLITATGQRVTLRCSPRSGDLSVYWYQQSLDQGLQFLIQYYNGEERAKGNILERFSAQQFPDLHSELNLSSLELGDSALYFCASSVRQDSPLHFGNGTRLTVT.

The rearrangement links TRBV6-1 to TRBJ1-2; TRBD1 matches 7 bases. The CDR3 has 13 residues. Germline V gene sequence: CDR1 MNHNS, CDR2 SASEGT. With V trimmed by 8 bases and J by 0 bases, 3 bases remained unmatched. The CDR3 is CASRDSANYGYTF. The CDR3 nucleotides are TGTGCCAGCCGGGACAGCGCTAACTATGGCTACACCTTC.

CDR3: CASSLARVYNEQFF. CDR3 in DNA: TGTGCCAGCAGCTTAGCTCGCGTCTACAATGAGCAGTTCTTC. V and J are TRBV7-8 and TRBJ2-1, with D hard to call. Trimming took off 0 bases at V and 3 bases at J, with 6 bases between the two ends. This CDR3 is built from 14 residues. Germline CDR1 is SGHVS and CDR2 is FQNEAQ.

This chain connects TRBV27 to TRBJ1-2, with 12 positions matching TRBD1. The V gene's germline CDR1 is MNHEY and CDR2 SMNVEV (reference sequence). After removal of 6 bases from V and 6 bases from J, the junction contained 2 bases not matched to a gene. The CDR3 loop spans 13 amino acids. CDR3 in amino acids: CASRRDRGHGYTF. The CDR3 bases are TGTGCCAGCAGGCGGGACAGGGGGCATGGCTACACCTTC.

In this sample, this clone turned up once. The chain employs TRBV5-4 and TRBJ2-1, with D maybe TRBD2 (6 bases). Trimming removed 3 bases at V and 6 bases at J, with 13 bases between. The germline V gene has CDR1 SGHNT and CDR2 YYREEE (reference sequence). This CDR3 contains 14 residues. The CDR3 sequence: CASSSVRLGNEQFF. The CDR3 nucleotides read TGTGCCAGCAGCTCTGTCCGACTAGGCAATGAGCAGTTCTTC.

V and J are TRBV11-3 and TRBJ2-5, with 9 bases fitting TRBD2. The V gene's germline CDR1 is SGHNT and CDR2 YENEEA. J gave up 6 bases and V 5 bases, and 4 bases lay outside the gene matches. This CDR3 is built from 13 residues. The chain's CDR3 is CASSEAGGKTQYF. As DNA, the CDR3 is TGTGCCAGCAGCGAAGCGGGGGGTAAGACCCAGTACTTC.

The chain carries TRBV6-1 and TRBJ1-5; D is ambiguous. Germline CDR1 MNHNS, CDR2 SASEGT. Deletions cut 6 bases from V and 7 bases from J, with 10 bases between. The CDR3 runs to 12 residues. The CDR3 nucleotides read TGTGCCAGCAGCACATCGATCCAGCCCCAGCATTTT. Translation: CASSTSIQPQHF.

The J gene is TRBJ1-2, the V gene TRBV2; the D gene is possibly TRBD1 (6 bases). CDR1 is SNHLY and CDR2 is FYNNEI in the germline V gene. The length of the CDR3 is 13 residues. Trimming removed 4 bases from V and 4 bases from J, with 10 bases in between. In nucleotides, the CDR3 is TGTGCCAGCAGTGGCACAGGGCCCTATGGCTACACCTTC. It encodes CASSGTGPYGYTF.

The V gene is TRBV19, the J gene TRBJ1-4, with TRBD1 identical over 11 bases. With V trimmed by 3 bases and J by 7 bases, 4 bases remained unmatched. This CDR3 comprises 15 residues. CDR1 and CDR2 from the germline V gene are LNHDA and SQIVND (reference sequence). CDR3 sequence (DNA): TGTGCCAGTAGTATCTCCGGGACAGGGGGTGAAAAACTGTTTTTT. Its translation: CASSISGTGGEKLFF. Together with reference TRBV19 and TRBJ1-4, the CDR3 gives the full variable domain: DGGITQSPKYLFRKEGQNVTLSCEQNLNHDAMYWYRQDPGQGLRLIYYSQIVNDFQKGDIAEGYSVSREKKESFPLTVTSAQKNPTAFYLCASSISGTGGEKLFFGSGTQLSVL.

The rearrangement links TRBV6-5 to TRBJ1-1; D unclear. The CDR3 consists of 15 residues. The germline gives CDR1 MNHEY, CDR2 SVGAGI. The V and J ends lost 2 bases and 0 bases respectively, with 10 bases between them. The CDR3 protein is CASSYATDLNTEAFF. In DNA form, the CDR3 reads TGTGCCAGCAGTTACGCGACGGACTTGAACACTGAAGCTTTCTTT.

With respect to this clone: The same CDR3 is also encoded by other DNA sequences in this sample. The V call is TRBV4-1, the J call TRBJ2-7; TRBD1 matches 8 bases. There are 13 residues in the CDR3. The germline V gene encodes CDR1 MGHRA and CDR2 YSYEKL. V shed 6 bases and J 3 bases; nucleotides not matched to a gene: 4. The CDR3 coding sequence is TGCGCCAGCAGTCTAGGACAGGGCTACGAGCAGTACTTC. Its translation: CASSLGQGYEQYF.

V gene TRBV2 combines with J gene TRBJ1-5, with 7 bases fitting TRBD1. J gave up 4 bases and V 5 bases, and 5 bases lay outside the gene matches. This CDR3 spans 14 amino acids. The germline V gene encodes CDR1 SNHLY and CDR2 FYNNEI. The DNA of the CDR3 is TGTGCCAGCAGTCCGACAGGGTCGAATCAGCCCCAGCATTTT. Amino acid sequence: CASSPTGSNQPQHF. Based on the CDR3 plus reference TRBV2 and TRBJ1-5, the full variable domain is EPEVTQTPSHQVTQMGQEVILRCVPISNHLYFYWYRQILGQKVEFLVSFYNNEISEKSEIFDDQFSVERPDGSNFTLKIRSTKLEDSAMYFCASSPTGSNQPQHFGDGTRLSIL.

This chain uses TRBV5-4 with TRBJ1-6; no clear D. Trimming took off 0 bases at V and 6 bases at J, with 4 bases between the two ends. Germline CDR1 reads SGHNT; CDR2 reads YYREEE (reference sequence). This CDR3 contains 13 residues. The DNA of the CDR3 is TGTGCCAGCAGCTTGGACGGTAATTCACCCCTCCACTTT. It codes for CASSLDGNSPLHF.

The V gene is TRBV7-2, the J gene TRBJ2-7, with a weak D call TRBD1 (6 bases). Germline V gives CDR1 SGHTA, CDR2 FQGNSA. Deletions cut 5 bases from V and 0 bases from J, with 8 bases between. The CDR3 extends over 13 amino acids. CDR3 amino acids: CASSRDNSYEQYF. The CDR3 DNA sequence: TGTGCCAGCAGCCGGGACAACTCCTACGAGCAGTACTTC.

The CDR3 spells CASSPWTGFDGELFF. The CDR3 DNA reads as TGTGCCAGCAGCCCATGGACAGGGTTTGACGGGGAGCTGTTTTTT. The chain employs TRBV13 and TRBJ2-2, with 8 positions matching TRBD1. J lost 7 bases, V lost 5 bases, and 9 bases had no gene match. CDR3 length: 15 amino acids. Germline V gene lookup returns CDR1 PRHDT and CDR2 FYEKMQ (reference sequence).

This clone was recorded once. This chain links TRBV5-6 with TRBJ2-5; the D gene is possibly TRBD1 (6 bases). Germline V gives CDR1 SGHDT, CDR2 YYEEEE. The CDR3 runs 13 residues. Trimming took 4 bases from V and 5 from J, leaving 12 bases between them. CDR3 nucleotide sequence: TGTGCCAGCAGCCCGAACAGGGTTGAGACCCAGTACTTC. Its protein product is CASSPNRVETQYF.

The CDR3 DNA reads TGTGCCAGCAGTGAATATAGAGCAGGGGAGACCCAGTACTTC. Protein product: CASSEYRAGETQYF. The chain couples TRBV25-1 to TRBJ2-5; a weak D match, TRBD1 (5 bases). This CDR3 region has 14 residues. CDR1 is MGHDK and CDR2 is SYGVNS in the germline V gene. The V and J ends lost 0 bases and 5 bases respectively, with 10 bases between them.

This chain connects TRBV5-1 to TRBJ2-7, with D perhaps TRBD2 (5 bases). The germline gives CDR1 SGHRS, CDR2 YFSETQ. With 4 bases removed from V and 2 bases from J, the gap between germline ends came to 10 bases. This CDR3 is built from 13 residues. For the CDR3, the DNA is TGCGCCAGCAGCCGCGGGTTTGCCTACGAGCAGTACTTC. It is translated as CASSRGFAYEQYF.

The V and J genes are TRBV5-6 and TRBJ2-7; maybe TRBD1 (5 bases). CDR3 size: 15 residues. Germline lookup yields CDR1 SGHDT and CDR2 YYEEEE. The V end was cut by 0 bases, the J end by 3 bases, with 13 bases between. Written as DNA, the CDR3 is TGTGCCAGCAGCTTGGAAGCAGGGTTGAACTACGAGCAGTACTTC. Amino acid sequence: CASSLEAGLNYEQYF.

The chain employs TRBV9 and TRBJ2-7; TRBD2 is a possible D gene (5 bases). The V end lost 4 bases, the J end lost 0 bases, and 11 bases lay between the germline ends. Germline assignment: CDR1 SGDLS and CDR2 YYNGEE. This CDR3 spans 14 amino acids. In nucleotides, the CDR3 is TGTGCCAGCAGCTTAGTTGGGAGCTCCTACGAGCAGTACTTC. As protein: CASSLVGSSYEQYF.

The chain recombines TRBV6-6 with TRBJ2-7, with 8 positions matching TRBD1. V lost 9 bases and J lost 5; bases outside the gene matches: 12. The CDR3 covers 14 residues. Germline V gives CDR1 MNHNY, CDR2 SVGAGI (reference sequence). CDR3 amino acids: CARKSDRVVDEQYF. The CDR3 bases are TGTGCCAGGAAATCGGACAGGGTGGTCGACGAGCAGTACTTC.